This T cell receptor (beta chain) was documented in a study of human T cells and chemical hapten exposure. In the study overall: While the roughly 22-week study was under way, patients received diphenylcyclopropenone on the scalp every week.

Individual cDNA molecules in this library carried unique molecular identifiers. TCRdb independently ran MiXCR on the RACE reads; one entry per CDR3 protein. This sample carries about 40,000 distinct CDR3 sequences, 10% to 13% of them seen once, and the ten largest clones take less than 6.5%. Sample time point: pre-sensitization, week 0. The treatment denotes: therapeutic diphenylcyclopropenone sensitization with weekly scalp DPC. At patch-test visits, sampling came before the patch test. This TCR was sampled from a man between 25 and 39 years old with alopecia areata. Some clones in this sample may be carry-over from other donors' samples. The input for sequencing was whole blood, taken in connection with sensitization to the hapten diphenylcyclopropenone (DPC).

CDR3 region: CAISPSFSSGELFF. The CDR3 DNA reads TGTGCCATCAGTCCCAGTTTTTCTAGCGGGGAGCTGTTTTTT. The rearrangement links TRBV10-3 to TRBJ2-2; the D is unclear. Germline V lookup: CDR1 ENHRY, CDR2 SYGVKD. The V and J ends lost 5 bases and 7 bases respectively, with 14 bases between them. The CDR3 covers 14 residues.